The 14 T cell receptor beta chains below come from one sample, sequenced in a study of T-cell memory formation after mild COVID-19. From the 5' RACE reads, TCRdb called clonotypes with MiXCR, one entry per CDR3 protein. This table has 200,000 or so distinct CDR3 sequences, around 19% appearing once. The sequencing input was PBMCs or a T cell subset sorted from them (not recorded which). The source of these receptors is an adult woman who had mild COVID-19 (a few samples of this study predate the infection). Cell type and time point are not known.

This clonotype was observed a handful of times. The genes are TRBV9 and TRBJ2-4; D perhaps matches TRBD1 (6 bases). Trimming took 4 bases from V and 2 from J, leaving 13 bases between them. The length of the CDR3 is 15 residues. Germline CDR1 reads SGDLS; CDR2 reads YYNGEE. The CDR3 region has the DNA TGTGCCAGCAGCTCCCGGGACACCTCCAAAAACATTCAGTACTTC. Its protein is CASSSRDTSKNIQYF. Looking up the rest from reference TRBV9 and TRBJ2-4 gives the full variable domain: DSGVTQTPKHLITATGQRVTLRCSPRSGDLSVYWYQQSLDQGLQFLIQYYNGEERAKGNILERFSAQQFPDLHSELNLSSLELGDSALYFCASSSRDTSKNIQYFGAGTRLSVL.

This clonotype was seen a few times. CDR3 sequence: CASSSPGSRASTQYF. The DNA of the CDR3 is TGTGCCAGCAGCTCCCCGGGCAGCCGGGCGAGTACGCAGTATTTT. The chain recombines TRBV7-8 with TRBJ2-3; D gene unclear. V lost 4 bases and J 8 bases, leaving 19 bases between the germline ends. CDR1 is SGHVS and CDR2 is FQNEAQ in the germline V gene. This CDR3 region has 15 residues.

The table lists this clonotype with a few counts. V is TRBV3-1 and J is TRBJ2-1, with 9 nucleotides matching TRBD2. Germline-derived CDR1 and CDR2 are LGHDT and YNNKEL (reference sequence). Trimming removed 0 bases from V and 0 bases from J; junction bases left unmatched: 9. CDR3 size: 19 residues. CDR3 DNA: TGTGCCAGCAGCCAAGATGGAGGTCGCGGGGGGGCCTCCTACAATGAGCAGTTCTTC. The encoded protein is CASSQDGGRGGASYNEQFF.

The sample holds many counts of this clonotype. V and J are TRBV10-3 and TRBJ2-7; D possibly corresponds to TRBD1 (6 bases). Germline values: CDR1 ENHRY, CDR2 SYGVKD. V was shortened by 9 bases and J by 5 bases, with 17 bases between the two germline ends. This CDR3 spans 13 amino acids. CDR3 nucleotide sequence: TGTGCCATAAAACAGGGCCCAGGGGACGAGCAGTACTTC. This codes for CAIKQGPGDEQYF.

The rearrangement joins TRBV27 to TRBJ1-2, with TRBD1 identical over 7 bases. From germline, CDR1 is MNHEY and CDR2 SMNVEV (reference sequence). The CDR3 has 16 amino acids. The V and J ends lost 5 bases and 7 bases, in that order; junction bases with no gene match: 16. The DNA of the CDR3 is TGTGCCAGCAGTACACGGAAGGGGCAGGGGGAGAGTGGCTACACCTTC. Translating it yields CASSTRKGQGESGYTF.

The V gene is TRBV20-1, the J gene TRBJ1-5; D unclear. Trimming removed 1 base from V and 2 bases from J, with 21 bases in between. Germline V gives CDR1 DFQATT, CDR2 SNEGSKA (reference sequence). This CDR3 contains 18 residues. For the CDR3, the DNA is TGCAGTGCTAGAGTACCTGGACTCTCTCTTATTGGCAATCAGCCCCAGCATTTT. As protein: CSARVPGLSLIGNQPQHF.

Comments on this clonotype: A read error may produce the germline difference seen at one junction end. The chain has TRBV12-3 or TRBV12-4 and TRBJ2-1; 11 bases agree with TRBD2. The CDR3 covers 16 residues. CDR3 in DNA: TGTGCCAGCAGTGGACTAGCGGGCAGCTCCTACAATGAGCAGTTATTC. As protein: CASSGLAGSSYNEQLF.

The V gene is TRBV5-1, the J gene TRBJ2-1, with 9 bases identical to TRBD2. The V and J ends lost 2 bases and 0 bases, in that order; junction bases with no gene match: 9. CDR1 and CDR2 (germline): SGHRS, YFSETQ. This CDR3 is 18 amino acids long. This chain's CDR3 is CASSFPSISGSSYNEQFF. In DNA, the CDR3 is TGCGCCAGCAGCTTCCCGTCCATTAGCGGGAGCTCCTACAATGAGCAGTTCTTC.

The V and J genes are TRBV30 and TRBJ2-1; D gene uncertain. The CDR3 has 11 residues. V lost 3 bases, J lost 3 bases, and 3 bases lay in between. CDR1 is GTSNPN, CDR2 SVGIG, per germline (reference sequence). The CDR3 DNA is TGTGCCTGGAGGGGCTACAATGAGCAGTTCTTC. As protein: CAWRGYNEQFF.

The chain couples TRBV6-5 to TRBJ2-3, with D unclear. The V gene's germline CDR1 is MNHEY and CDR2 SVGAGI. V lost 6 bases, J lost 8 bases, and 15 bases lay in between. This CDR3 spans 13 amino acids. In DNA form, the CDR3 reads TGTGCCAGCAGATCCGGGCTAACCCCTACGCAGTATTTT. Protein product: CASRSGLTPTQYF.

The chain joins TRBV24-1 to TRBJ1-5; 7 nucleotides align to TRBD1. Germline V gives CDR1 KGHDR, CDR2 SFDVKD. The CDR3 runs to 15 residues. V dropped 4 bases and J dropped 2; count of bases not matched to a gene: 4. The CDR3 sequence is CATSDRGTGNQPQHF. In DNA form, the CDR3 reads TGTGCCACCAGTGACCGAGGGACAGGCAATCAGCCCCAGCATTTT.

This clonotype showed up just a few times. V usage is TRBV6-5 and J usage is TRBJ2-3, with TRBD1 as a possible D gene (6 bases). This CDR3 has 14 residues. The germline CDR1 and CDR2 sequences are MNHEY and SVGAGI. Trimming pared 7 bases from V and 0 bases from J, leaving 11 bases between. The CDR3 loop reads CASNRAQSTDTQYF. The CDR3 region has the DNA TGTGCCAGCAACAGGGCCCAAAGCACAGATACGCAGTATTTT.

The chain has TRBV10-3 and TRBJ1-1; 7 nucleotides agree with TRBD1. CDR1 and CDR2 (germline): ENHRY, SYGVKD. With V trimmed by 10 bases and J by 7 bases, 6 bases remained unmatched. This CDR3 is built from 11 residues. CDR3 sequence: CATRQGDEAFF. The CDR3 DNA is TGTGCCACCCGACAGGGAGATGAAGCTTTCTTT.

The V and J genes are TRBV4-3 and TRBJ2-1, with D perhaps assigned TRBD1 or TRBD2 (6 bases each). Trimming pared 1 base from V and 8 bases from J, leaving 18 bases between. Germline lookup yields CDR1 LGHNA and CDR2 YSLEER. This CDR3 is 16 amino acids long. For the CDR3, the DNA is TGCGCCAGCAGCCAAGGTACCCTTAGGGGGGCTGATGAGCAGTTCTTC. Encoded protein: CASSQGTLRGADEQFF.